This T cell receptor (beta chain) is from a study of T cell responses to AZD1222 COVID-19 vaccine. Whole-study results and caveats: The study found vaccine-associated CD4 TCRs spanning spike, dominant at 160-218 and 743-854. Sampling that yielded the repertoires occurred only after the peak T cell response. In a largely white British group with more females than males, clonal diversity was possibly underestimated. Unmutated regions of variants are reportedly targeted by nearly half of spike-specific TCRs.

The J segment lost 4 bases and the V segment lost 3 bases, leaving 4 bases of the junction unmatched. This CDR3 region has 14 residues. In germline, CDR1 is SGHTA, CDR2 FQGNSA. The protocol was immunoSEQ multiplex PCR, while the TCRdb copy is restricted to in-frame clones and leaves out a portion. The table lists roughly 80,000 clones, approximately 90% of them singletons, with roughly 4.5% in the top ten. With respect to this clone: Its antigen remains unknown.

The source was peripheral blood, collected on day 0 of MenACWY control vaccination. The chain employs TRBV7-2 and TRBJ2-5; TRBD1 matches 8 bases. This TCR derives from an adult in good health. The CDR3 DNA reads as TGTGCCAGCAGCTTCAGGGGGCTTGGAGAGACCCAGTACTTC. It specifies CASSFRGLGETQYF.